This record concerns one T cell receptor (beta chain) sequence. Its specificity is unknown. The CDR3 sequence is 15 residues long. The V end lost 3 bases, the J end lost 2 bases, and 14 bases lay between the germline ends. Germline V gives CDR1 MNHNS, CDR2 SASEGT. These data belong to a study of T cell responses to AZD1222 COVID-19 vaccine. Clones were read by immunoSEQ multiplex PCR, and TCRdb kept only the in-frame ones, dropping some. Among about 99,000 clones listed, about 89% were seen once. General study points: Baseline antibody screening turned up just a handful of seropositive AZD1222 recipients. Donors skewed white British and female; clonal diversity was possibly underestimated. Vaccine-associated CD4 TCRs ranged over spike, dominating at 160-218 and 743-854.

The input for sequencing was peripheral blood, taken 28 days after the second AZD1222 dose. The genes are TRBV6-1 and TRBJ2-7; D not certain. This TCR came from an adult who received the AZD1222 COVID-19 vaccine. DNA of the CDR3: TGTGCCAGCAGTGAGGAGAGCGACGGACCCTACGAGCAGTACTTC. Protein sequence: CASSEESDGPYEQYF.